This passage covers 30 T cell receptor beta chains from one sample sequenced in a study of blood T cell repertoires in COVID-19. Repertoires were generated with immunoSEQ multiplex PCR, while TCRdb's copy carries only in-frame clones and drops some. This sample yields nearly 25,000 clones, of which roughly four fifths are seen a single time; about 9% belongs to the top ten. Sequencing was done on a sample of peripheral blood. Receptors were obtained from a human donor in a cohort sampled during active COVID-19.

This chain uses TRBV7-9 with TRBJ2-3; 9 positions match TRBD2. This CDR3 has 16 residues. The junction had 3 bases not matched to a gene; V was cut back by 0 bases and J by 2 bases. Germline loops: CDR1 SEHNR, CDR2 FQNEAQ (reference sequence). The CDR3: CASSLATSGDTDTQYF. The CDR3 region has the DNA TGTGCCAGCAGCTTAGCGACTAGCGGAGACACAGATACGCAGTATTTT.

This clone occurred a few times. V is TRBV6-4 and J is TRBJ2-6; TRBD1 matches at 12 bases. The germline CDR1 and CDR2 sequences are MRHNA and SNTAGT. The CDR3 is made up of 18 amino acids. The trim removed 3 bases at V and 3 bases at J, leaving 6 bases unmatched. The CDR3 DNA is TGTGCCAGCAGTGAATACGGGACAGGGGGCCGTGGGGCCAACGTCCTGACTTTC. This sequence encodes CASSEYGTGGRGANVLTF.

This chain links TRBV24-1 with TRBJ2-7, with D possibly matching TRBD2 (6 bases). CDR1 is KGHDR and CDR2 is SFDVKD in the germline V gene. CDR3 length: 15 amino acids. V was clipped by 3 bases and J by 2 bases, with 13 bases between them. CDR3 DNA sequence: TGTGCCACCAGTGATGGAGGGTCCCGACCCTACGAGCAGTACTTC. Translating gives CATSDGGSRPYEQYF.

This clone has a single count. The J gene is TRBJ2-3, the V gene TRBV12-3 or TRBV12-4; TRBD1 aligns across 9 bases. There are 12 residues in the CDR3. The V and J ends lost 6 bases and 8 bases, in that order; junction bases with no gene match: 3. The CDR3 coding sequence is TGTGCCAGCAGACAGGGGGCGGGTACGCAGTATTTT. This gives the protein CASRQGAGTQYF.

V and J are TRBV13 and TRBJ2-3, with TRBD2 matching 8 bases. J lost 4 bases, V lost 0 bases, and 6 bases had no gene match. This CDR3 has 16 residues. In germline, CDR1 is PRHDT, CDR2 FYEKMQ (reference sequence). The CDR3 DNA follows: TGTGCCAGCAGCTTAGGTCCGGGACTAGTCTCAGATACGCAGTATTTT. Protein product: CASSLGPGLVSDTQYF. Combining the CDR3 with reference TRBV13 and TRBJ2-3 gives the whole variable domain AAGVIQSPRHLIKEKRETATLKCYPIPRHDTVYWYQQGPGQDPQFLISFYEKMQSDKGSIPDRFSAQQFSDYHSELNMSSLELGDSALYFCASSLGPGLVSDTQYFGPGTRLTVL.

The CDR3 DNA is TGCAGCGCTCCCCTGGGAGGCACTTACAATGAGCAGTTCTTC. It yields the protein CSAPLGGTYNEQFF. The genes are TRBV29-1 and TRBJ2-1; D is perhaps TRBD2 (6 bases). This CDR3 is 14 amino acids long. Germline-derived CDR1 and CDR2 are SQVTM and ANQGSEA. Trimming took 7 bases from V and 4 from J, leaving 17 bases between them.

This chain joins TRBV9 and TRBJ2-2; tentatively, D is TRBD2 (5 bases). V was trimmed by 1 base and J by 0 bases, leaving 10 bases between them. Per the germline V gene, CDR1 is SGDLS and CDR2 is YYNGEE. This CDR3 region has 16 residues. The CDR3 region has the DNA TGTGCCAGCAGCGTAAGCGGCTCAGCGAACACCGGGGAGCTGTTTTTT. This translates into CASSVSGSANTGELFF.

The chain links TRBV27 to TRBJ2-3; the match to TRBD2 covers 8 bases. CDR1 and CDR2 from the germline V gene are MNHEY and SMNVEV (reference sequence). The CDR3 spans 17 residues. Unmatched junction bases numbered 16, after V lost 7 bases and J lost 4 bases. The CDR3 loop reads CASTPLTKREKADTQYF. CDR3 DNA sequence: TGTGCCAGCACCCCACTGACTAAGCGGGAGAAAGCAGATACGCAGTATTTT.

The CDR3 region has the DNA TGTGCCAGCAGCTTGACTAGCGCCTACGAGCAGTACTTC. Translated: CASSLTSAYEQYF. The rearrangement joins TRBV5-6 to TRBJ2-7; TRBD2 agrees at 7 bases. Germline values: CDR1 SGHDT, CDR2 YYEEEE. This CDR3 contains 13 residues. V was clipped by 1 base and J by 2 bases; unmatched bases: 0.

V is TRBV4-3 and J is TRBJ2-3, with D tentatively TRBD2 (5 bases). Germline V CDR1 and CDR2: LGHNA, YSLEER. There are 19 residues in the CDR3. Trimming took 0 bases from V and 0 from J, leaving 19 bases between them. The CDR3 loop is CASSQDIEGLSTSTDTQYF. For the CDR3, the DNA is TGCGCCAGCAGCCAAGATATCGAAGGACTGTCTACTAGCACAGATACGCAGTATTTT.

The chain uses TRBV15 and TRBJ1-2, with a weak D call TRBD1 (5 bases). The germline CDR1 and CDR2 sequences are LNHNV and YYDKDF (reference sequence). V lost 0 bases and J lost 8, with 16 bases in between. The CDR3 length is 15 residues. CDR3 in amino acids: CATSRDRARVEGYTF. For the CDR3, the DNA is TGTGCCACCAGCAGAGATCGTGCCAGGGTGGAGGGCTACACCTTC.

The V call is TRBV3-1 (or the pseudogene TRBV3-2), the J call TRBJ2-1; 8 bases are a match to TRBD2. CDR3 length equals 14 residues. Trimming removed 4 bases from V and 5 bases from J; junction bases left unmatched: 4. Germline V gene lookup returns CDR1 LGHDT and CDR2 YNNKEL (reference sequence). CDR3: CASSRLANNNEQFF. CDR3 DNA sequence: TGTGCCAGCAGCCGACTAGCGAATAACAATGAGCAGTTCTTC.

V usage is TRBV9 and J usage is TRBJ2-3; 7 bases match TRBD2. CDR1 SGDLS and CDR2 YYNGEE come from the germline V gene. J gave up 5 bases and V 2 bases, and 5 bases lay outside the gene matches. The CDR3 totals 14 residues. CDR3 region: CASSVKVAGDTQYF. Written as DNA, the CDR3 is TGTGCCAGCAGCGTCAAGGTAGCGGGAGATACGCAGTATTTT.

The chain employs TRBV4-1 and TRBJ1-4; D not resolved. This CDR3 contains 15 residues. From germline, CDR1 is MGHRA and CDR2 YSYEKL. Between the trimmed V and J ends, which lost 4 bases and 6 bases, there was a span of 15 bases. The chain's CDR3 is CASSRGGFRDEKLFF. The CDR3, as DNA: TGCGCCAGCAGCCGAGGAGGGTTTCGGGATGAAAAACTGTTTTTT.

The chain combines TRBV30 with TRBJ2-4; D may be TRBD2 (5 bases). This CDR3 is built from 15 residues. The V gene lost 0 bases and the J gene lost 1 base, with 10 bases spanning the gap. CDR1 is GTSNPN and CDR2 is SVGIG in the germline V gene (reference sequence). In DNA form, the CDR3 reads TGTGCCTGGAGTGTACGGGGTATGGCCAAAAACATTCAGTACTTC. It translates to CAWSVRGMAKNIQYF.

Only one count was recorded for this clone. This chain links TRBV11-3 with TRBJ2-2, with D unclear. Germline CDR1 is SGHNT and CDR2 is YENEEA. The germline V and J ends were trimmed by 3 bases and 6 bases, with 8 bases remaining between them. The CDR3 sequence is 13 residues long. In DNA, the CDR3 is TGTGCCAGCAGCTTGAGGAGCTCCGGGGAGCTGTTTTTT. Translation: CASSLRSSGELFF.

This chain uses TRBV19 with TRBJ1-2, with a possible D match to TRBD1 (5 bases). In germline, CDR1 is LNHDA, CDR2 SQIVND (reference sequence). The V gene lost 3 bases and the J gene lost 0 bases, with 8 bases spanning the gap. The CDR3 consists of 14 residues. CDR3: CASSIPRANYGYTF. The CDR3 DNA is TGTGCCAGTAGTATCCCCAGGGCTAACTATGGCTACACCTTC.

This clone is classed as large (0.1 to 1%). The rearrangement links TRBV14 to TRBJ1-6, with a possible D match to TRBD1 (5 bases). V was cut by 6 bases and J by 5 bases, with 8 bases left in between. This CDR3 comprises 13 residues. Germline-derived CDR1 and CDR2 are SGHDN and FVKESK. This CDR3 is CASRQVDNSPLHF. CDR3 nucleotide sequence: TGTGCCAGCAGACAGGTTGATAATTCACCCCTCCACTTT.

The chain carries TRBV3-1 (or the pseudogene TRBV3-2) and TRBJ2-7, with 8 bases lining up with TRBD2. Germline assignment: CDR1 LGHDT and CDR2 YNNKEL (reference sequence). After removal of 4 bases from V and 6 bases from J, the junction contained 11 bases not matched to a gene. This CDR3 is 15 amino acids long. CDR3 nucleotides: TGTGCCAGCAGCCCCCGGCACCGGGAGGGATTCGAGCAGTACTTC. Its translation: CASSPRHREGFEQYF.

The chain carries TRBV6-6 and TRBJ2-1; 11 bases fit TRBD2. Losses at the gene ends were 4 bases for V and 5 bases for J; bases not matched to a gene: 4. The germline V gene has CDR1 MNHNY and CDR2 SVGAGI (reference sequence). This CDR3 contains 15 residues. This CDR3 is CASSLAGGSNNEQFF. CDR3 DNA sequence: TGTGCCAGCAGTTTAGCGGGGGGGTCTAACAATGAGCAGTTCTTC.

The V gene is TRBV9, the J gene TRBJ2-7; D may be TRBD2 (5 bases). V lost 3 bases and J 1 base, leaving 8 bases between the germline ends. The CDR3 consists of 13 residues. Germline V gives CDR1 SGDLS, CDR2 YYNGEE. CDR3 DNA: TGTGCCAGCAGCGGAGGGCTGTCCTACGAGCAGTACTTC. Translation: CASSGGLSYEQYF.

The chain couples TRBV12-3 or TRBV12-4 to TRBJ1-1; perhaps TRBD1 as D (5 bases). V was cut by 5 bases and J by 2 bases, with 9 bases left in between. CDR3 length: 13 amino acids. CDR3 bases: TGTGCCAGCAGTCGCGGGACCAACACTGAAGCTTTCTTT. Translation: CASSRGTNTEAFF.

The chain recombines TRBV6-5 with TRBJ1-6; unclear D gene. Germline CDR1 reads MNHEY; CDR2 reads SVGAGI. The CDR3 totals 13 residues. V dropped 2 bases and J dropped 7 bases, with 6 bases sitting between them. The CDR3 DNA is TGTGCCAGCAGTTACCCGGGGAATTCACCCCTCCACTTT. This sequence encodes CASSYPGNSPLHF.

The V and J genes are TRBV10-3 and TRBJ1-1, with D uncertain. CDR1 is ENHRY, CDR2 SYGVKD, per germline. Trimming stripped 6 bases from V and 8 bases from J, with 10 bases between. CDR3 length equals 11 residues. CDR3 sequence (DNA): TGTGCCATCAGCTTGGGCGGGGAAGCTTTCTTT. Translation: CAISLGGEAFF.

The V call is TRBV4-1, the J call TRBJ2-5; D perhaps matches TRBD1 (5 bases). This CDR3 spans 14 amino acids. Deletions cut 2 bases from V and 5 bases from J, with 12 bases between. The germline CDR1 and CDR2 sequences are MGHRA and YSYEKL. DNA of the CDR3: TGCGCCAGCAGCCAACAAGGGGTCCAGGAGACCCAGTACTTC. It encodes CASSQQGVQETQYF.

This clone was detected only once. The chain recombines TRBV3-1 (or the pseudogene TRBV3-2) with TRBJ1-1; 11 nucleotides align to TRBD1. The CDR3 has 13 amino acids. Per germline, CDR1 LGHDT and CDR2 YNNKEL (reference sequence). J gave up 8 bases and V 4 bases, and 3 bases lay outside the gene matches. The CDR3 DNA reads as TGTGCCAGCAGCCTAGGGACAGGGGGGGAAGCTTTCTTT. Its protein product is CASSLGTGGEAFF.

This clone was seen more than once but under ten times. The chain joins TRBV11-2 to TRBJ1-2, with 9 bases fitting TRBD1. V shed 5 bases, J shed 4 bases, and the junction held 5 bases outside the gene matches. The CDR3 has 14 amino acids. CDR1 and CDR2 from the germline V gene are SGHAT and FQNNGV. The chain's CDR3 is CASSARTGAYGYTF. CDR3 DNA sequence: TGTGCCAGCAGCGCCCGGACAGGGGCCTATGGCTACACCTTC.

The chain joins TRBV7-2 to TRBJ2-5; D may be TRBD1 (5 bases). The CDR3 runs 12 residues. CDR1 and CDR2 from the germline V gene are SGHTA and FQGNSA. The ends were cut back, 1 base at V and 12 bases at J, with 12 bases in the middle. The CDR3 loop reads CASSLDLGRKYF. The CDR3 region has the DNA TGTGCCAGCAGCTTAGATCTGGGGCGAAAGTACTTC. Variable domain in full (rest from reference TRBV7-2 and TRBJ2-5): GAGVSQSPSNKVTEKGKDVELRCDPISGHTALYWYRQSLGQGLEFLIYFQGNSAPDKSGLPSDRFSAERTGGSVSTLTIQRTQQEDSAVYLCASSLDLGRKYFGPGTRLLVL.

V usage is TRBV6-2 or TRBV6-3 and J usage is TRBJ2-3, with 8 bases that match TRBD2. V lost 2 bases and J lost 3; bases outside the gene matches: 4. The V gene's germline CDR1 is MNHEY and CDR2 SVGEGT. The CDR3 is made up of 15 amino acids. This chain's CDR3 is CASSYPREGTDTQYF. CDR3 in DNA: TGTGCCAGCAGTTACCCCCGGGAGGGGACAGATACGCAGTATTTT.

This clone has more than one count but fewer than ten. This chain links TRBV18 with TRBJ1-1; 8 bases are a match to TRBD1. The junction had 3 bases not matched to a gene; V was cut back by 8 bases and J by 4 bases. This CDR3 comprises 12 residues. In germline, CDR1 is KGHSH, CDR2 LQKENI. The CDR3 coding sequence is TGTGCCAGCGGACAGGGTACCACTGAAGCTTTCTTT. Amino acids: CASGQGTTEAFF. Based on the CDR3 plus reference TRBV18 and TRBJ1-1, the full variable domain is NAGVMQNPRHLVRRRGQEARLRCSPMKGHSHVYWYRQLPEEGLKFMVYLQKENIIDESGMPKERFSAEFPKEGPSILRIQQVVRGDSAAYFCASGQGTTEAFFGQGTRLTVV.